These 19 T cell receptor beta chains were all obtained from the same sample, sequenced in a study of cytomegalovirus exposure and HLA in healthy donors. The PCR contained 60 Vbeta and 13 Jbeta primers. Profiled with immunoSEQ multiplex PCR; TCRdb holds only in-frame clones, not every one. Here the sample table reports 130,000 to 150,000 clones. Sequencing used PBMCs. These receptors all come from a male donor in good health and CMV-seronegative.

The chain employs TRBV28 and TRBJ2-7; 11 nucleotides agree with TRBD1. With 2 bases clipped from V and 5 bases from J, the junction kept 5 bases outside the gene matches. The CDR3 contains 15 residues. Germline assignment: CDR1 MDHEN and CDR2 SYDVKM. The CDR3 DNA follows: TGTGCCAGCAGTTTACTCAGGACAGGGGGCCACGAGCAGTACTTC. It is translated as CASSLLRTGGHEQYF. Full variable domain (missing parts from reference TRBV28 and TRBJ2-7): DVKVTQSSRYLVKRTGEKVFLECVQDMDHENMFWYRQDPGLGLRLIYFSYDVKMKEKGDIPEGYSVSREKKERFSLILESASTNQTSMYLCASSLLRTGGHEQYFGPGTRLTVT.

The chain carries TRBV4-2 and TRBJ2-3, with 11 bases lining up with TRBD2. Losses at the gene ends were 4 bases for V and 4 bases for J; bases not matched to a gene: 10. Germline V lookup: CDR1 LGHNA, CDR2 YNFKEQ. CDR3 size: 17 residues. The CDR3: CASSPPSSGGMADTQYF. CDR3 sequence (DNA): TGTGCCAGCAGCCCCCCTTCTAGCGGGGGGATGGCAGATACGCAGTATTTT.

The V gene is TRBV12-5, the J gene TRBJ2-5; tentatively, D is TRBD2 (6 bases). V was shortened by 3 bases and J by 5 bases, with 31 bases between the two germline ends. This CDR3 has 20 residues. CDR1 and CDR2 (germline): LGHNT, FRNRAP. The CDR3 coding sequence is TGTGCTAGTGGTTTATCTGCCCAGACTAGGACCGGCCGGGGGTACGAGACCCAGTACTTC. Its protein product is CASGLSAQTRTGRGYETQYF.

V and J are TRBV9 and TRBJ1-1; 7 bases line up with TRBD1. Germline trimming cut 3 bases from V and 2 bases from J; bases unmatched to any gene: 7. CDR1 and CDR2 from the germline V gene are SGDLS and YYNGEE. This CDR3 is built from 15 residues. This CDR3 reads CASSAQGQPNTEAFF. Here the CDR3 DNA reads TGTGCCAGCAGCGCCCAGGGACAGCCTAACACTGAAGCTTTCTTT.

The chain is built from TRBV5-1 and TRBJ1-3, with a weak D call TRBD1 (5 bases). V lost 0 bases, J lost 2 bases, and 6 bases lay in between. CDR3 length: 14 residues. Germline CDR1 and CDR2: SGHRS and YFSETQ. DNA of the CDR3: TGCGCCAGCAGCTTGGGGACAACTGGAAACACCATATATTTT. It is translated as CASSLGTTGNTIYF.

The chain recombines TRBV19 with TRBJ1-5; D is ambiguous. This CDR3 comprises 12 residues. Germline CDR1 is LNHDA and CDR2 is SQIVND (reference sequence). Trimming took off 7 bases at V and 6 bases at J, with 10 bases between the two ends. The CDR3 here is CASKGVSQPQHF. The CDR3 DNA reads as TGTGCCAGTAAAGGAGTGAGTCAGCCCCAGCATTTT. Using reference TRBV19 and TRBJ1-5 for the parts outside the CDR3, the full variable domain is DGGITQSPKYLFRKEGQNVTLSCEQNLNHDAMYWYRQDPGQGLRLIYYSQIVNDFQKGDIAEGYSVSREKKESFPLTVTSAQKNPTAFYLCASKGVSQPQHFGDGTRLSIL.

V usage is TRBV6-5 and J usage is TRBJ2-3; TRBD1 matches 7 bases. J gave up 3 bases and V 2 bases, and 5 bases lay outside the gene matches. CDR1 is MNHEY and CDR2 is SVGAGI in the germline V gene. The CDR3 has 15 amino acids. The CDR3 loop reads CASSYQYRGTDTQYF. Written as DNA, the CDR3 is TGTGCCAGCAGTTACCAATACAGGGGTACAGATACGCAGTATTTT.

The gene calls are TRBV29-1 and TRBJ2-1, with 9 bases aligning to TRBD1. There are 21 residues in the CDR3. CDR1 and CDR2 from the germline V gene are SQVTM and ANQGSEA. V dropped 4 bases and J dropped 1; count of bases not matched to a gene: 23. Here the CDR3 reads CSVVMDRGSLGRPRSYNEQFF. CDR3 nucleotides: TGCAGCGTTGTAATGGACAGGGGCTCCCTAGGGCGGCCCAGGTCCTACAATGAGCAGTTCTTC.

The V and J genes are TRBV7-9 and TRBJ2-3; D gene uncertain. The V gene lost 4 bases and the J gene lost 5 bases, with 7 bases spanning the gap. The CDR3 runs 12 residues. Germline CDR1 and CDR2: SEHNR and FQNEAQ (reference sequence). CDR3 bases: TGTGCCAGCAGCTCCCCGGGAGATACGCAGTATTTT. Amino acid sequence: CASSSPGDTQYF.

The genes are TRBV6-6 and TRBJ1-3; TRBD1 aligns across 9 bases. J lost 1 base, V lost 5 bases, and 3 bases had no gene match. CDR1 and CDR2 from the germline V gene are MNHNY and SVGAGI (reference sequence). This CDR3 has 15 amino acids. The CDR3: CASSLGQGSGNTIYF. The DNA for the CDR3 is TGTGCCAGCAGTCTGGGACAGGGTTCTGGAAACACCATATATTTT.

This chain links TRBV19 with TRBJ2-7; D remains ambiguous. V lost 2 bases to trimming and J lost 1 base, with 9 bases between them. Per the germline V gene, CDR1 is LNHDA and CDR2 is SQIVND (reference sequence). This CDR3 has 14 amino acids. CDR3 coding DNA: TGTGCCAGTAGTATAACTCGCGCATCCTACGAGCAGTACTTC. Residues: CASSITRASYEQYF. The full variable domain, completed using reference TRBV19 and TRBJ2-7, is DGGITQSPKYLFRKEGQNVTLSCEQNLNHDAMYWYRQDPGQGLRLIYYSQIVNDFQKGDIAEGYSVSREKKESFPLTVTSAQKNPTAFYLCASSITRASYEQYFGPGTRLTVT.

The genes are TRBV6-6 and TRBJ2-7; the D gene is possibly TRBD1 (5 bases). Germline CDR1 reads MNHNY; CDR2 reads SVGAGI (reference sequence). V gave up 4 bases and J gave up 3 bases, with 13 bases separating them. This CDR3 contains 14 residues. The DNA for the CDR3 is TGTGCCAGCAGTTCCAGGGATTCCGGCTACGAGCAGTACTTC. Translating gives CASSSRDSGYEQYF.

The chain uses TRBV11-1 and TRBJ2-2; 7 bases fit TRBD2. CDR3 length equals 14 residues. The V and J ends lost 2 bases and 6 bases, in that order; junction bases with no gene match: 3. CDR1 is SGHAT and CDR2 is FQDESV in the germline V gene (reference sequence). The DNA of the CDR3 is TGTGCCAGCAGCTTAATAAGCGGGGCCGGGGAGCTGTTTTTT. This encodes CASSLISGAGELFF. Full variable domain (missing parts from reference TRBV11-1 and TRBJ2-2): EAEVAQSPRYKITEKSQAVAFWCDPISGHATLYWYRQILGQGPELLVQFQDESVVDDSQLPKDRFSAERLKGVDSTLKIQPAELGDSAMYLCASSLISGAGELFFGEGSRLTVL.

The chain employs TRBV28 and TRBJ1-5; maybe TRBD1 (5 bases). This CDR3 comprises 12 residues. Germline CDR1 and CDR2: MDHEN and SYDVKM. Trimming cost V 10 bases and J 3 bases, with 10 bases left between them. The CDR3 nucleotides read TGTGCCACCGACAGAAACAATCAGCCCCAGCATTTT. Protein product: CATDRNNQPQHF. Full variable domain (rest looked up from reference TRBV28 and TRBJ1-5): DVKVTQSSRYLVKRTGEKVFLECVQDMDHENMFWYRQDPGLGLRLIYFSYDVKMKEKGDIPEGYSVSREKKERFSLILESASTNQTSMYLCATDRNNQPQHFGDGTRLSIL.

The V and J genes are TRBV5-1 and TRBJ2-7; TRBD2 is a possible D gene (6 bases). Per the germline V gene, CDR1 is SGHRS and CDR2 is YFSETQ. The CDR3 has 13 amino acids. Trimming stripped 4 bases from V and 2 bases from J, with 10 bases between. This chain's CDR3 is CASSQSGAYEQYF. The CDR3 coding sequence is TGCGCCAGCAGCCAGTCGGGGGCCTACGAGCAGTACTTC.

The chain links TRBV29-1 to TRBJ2-1, with TRBD2 matching over 10 bases. V lost 3 bases and J lost 0; bases outside the gene matches: 8. Germline CDR1 SQVTM, CDR2 ANQGSEA. This CDR3 is built from 17 residues. CDR3 in amino acids: CSVDKAGGPSSYNEQFF. CDR3 in DNA: TGCAGCGTTGACAAAGCGGGGGGGCCTAGCTCCTACAATGAGCAGTTCTTC.

The V call is TRBV6-5, the J call TRBJ1-1; 7 bases line up with TRBD1. CDR3 length equals 14 residues. CDR1 is MNHEY, CDR2 SVGAGI, per germline. Trimming took 4 bases from V and 5 from J; bases not matched to a gene: 7. Here the CDR3 reads CASSSPQGWTEAFF. The CDR3 bases are TGTGCCAGCAGTTCCCCACAGGGGTGGACTGAAGCTTTCTTT.

This chain links TRBV9 with TRBJ2-3; 8 nucleotides agree with TRBD2. Germline V gene lookup returns CDR1 SGDLS and CDR2 YYNGEE. V dropped 4 bases and J dropped 2; count of bases not matched to a gene: 6. The length of the CDR3 is 15 residues. CDR3 DNA sequence: TGTGCCAGCAGCCCCTTAGCGGGAAACACAGATACGCAGTATTTT. It is translated as CASSPLAGNTDTQYF.

The chain links TRBV15 to TRBJ2-2, with 7 positions matching TRBD1. The CDR3 spans 16 residues. Trimming removed 0 bases from V and 5 bases from J; junction bases left unmatched: 6. Germline values: CDR1 LNHNV, CDR2 YYDKDF (reference sequence). This CDR3 is CATSRDITGETGELFF. The CDR3 DNA is TGTGCCACCAGCAGAGACATTACAGGGGAGACCGGGGAGCTGTTTTTT.